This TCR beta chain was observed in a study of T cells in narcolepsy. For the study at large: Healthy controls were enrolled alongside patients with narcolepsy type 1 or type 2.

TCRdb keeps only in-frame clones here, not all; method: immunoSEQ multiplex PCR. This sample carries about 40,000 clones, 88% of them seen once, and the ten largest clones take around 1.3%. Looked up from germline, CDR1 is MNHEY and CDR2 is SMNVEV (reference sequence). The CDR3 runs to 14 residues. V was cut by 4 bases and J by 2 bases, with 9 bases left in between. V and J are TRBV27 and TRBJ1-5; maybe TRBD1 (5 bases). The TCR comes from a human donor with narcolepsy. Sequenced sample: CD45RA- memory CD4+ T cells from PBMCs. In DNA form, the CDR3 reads TGTGCCAGCAGTTGGGGGGTCGGCAATCAGCCCCAGCATTTT. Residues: CASSWGVGNQPQHF.